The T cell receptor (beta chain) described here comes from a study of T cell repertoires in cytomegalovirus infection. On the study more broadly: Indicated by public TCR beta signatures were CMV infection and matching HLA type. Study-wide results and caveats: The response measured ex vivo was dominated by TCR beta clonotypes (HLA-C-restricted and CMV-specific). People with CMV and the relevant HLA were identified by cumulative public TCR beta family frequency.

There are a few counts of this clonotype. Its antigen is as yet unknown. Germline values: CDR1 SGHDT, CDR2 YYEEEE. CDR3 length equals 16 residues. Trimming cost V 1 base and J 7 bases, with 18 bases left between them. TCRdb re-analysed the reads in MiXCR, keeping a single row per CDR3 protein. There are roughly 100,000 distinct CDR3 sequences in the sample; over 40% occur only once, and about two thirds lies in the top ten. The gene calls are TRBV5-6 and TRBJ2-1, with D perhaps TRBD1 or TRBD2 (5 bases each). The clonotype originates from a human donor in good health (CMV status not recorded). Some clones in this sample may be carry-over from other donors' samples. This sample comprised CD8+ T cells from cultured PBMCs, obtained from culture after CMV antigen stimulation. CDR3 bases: TGTGCCAGCAGCTTGAAAAGTTGGGACGCGAGGAATGAGCAGTTCTTC. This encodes CASSLKSWDARNEQFF.